The 13 T cell receptor beta chains presented below share a single source sample, sequenced in a study of early T cells in non-severe SARS-CoV-2 infection. TCRdb ran MiXCR on the 5' RACE reads and lists one entry per CDR3 protein. The top ten clones hold roughly 4.8% of a sample with tens of thousands of distinct CDR3 sequences, 10% of them seen once. The sample was whole blood. Receptor source: an adult who was a healthcare worker with PCR-confirmed SARS-CoV-2 infection or an uninfected control (not recorded which).

CDR3 amino acids: CASSVGGRGDHEQYF. CDR3 DNA sequence: TGTGCCAGCAGCGTAGGTGGCAGGGGAGACCACGAGCAGTACTTC. The chain joins TRBV9 to TRBJ2-7; D may be TRBD1 (6 bases). Trimming pared 0 bases from V and 5 bases from J, leaving 15 bases between. The CDR3 extends over 15 amino acids. The germline CDR1 and CDR2 sequences are SGDLS and YYNGEE.

The table lists this clonotype with a count of one. V is TRBV7-4 and J is TRBJ2-7; D possibly corresponds to TRBD1 (5 bases). This CDR3 contains 15 residues. V lost 4 bases to trimming and J lost 3 bases, with 16 bases between them. Germline CDR1 SGHVT, CDR2 SQSDAQ. The CDR3 sequence: CASSCRVRLSYEQYF. The CDR3 DNA follows: TGTGCCAGCAGCTGCAGGGTCAGGTTAAGCTACGAGCAGTACTTC.

As to this clonotype: At one end the junction does not follow the germline gene, possibly because of a read error. The V gene is TRBV29-1, the J gene TRBJ2-4; perhaps TRBD1 as D (6 bases). Germline assignment: CDR1 SQVTM and CDR2 ANQGSEA. The CDR3 totals 11 residues. The CDR3 nucleotides read TGCAGCGTTGAGGAGAGGGACATTCGGTACTTC. Translation: CSVEERDIRYF.

V gene TRBV29-1 combines with J gene TRBJ2-1, with 9 nucleotides matching TRBD1. The junction had 15 bases not matched to a gene; V was cut back by 6 bases and J by 9 bases. This CDR3 comprises 15 residues. Germline assignment: CDR1 SQVTM and CDR2 ANQGSEA. DNA of the CDR3: TGCAGCGTCCCCCTCGGGGGACAGGGACGGCCTGAGCAGTTCTTC. Its protein product is CSVPLGGQGRPEQFF.

This clonotype was seen at least ten times. The chain uses TRBV15 and TRBJ1-4; the D gene is possibly TRBD1 (5 bases). Germline CDR1 reads LNHNV; CDR2 reads YYDKDF (reference sequence). The V and J ends lost 0 bases and 1 base respectively, with 9 bases between them. The CDR3 covers 16 residues. This CDR3 is CATSRDKTVTNEKLFF. CDR3 nucleotide sequence: TGTGCCACCAGCAGAGATAAGACAGTAACTAATGAAAAACTGTTTTTT.

The genes are TRBV4-1 and TRBJ2-7, with 9 bases identical to TRBD1. This CDR3 has 15 residues. Trimming cost V 1 base and J 4 bases; bases outside gene matches: 5. Per germline, CDR1 MGHRA and CDR2 YSYEKL. CDR3 protein: CASSQVGTGKYEQYF. DNA for the CDR3: TGCGCCAGCAGCCAAGTAGGGACAGGGAAATACGAGCAGTACTTC.

The V gene is TRBV2, the J gene TRBJ2-7; tentatively, D is TRBD1 (5 bases). CDR3 length: 14 residues. The germline V gene has CDR1 SNHLY and CDR2 FYNNEI. V lost 6 bases, J lost 1 base, and 13 bases lay in between. CDR3 sequence: CASRSGRQSYEQYF. CDR3 DNA: TGTGCCAGCAGGTCAGGAAGACAGTCCTACGAGCAGTACTTC.

This clonotype was picked up many times. The chain links TRBV5-1 to TRBJ2-4; 8 nucleotides agree with TRBD1. V lost 0 bases, J lost 8 bases, and 4 bases stayed unmatched. Germline V gives CDR1 SGHRS, CDR2 YFSETQ. This CDR3 contains 14 residues. Here the CDR3 reads CASSLDQGADIQYF. CDR3 bases: TGCGCCAGCAGCTTGGACCAGGGGGCGGACATTCAGTACTTC.

This chain joins TRBV6-2 or TRBV6-3 and TRBJ1-2; D is ambiguous. Germline V CDR1 and CDR2: MNHEY, SVGEGT. The germline V and J ends were trimmed by 0 bases and 5 bases, with 13 bases remaining between them. CDR3 length: 15 amino acids. The CDR3 region is CASSYSGPLTYGYTF. The CDR3, as DNA: TGTGCCAGCAGTTACTCTGGACCTTTGACATATGGCTACACCTTC.

This clonotype was observed at least ten times. At one of its ends the junction is not consistent with the germline gene, which may arise from a read error. The V gene is TRBV6-4, the J gene TRBJ2-3; D uncertain. This CDR3 is 13 amino acids long. Germline loops: CDR1 MRHNA, CDR2 SNTAGT. This chain's CDR3 is CASRDSDADTQYF. The CDR3 region has the DNA TGTGCCAGCAGAGACTCAGATGCAGATACGCAGTATTTT.

V and J are TRBV24-1 and TRBJ2-5, with D uncertain. This CDR3 is built from 13 residues. V lost 2 bases and J 7 bases, leaving 10 bases between the germline ends. From germline, CDR1 is KGHDR and CDR2 SFDVKD. CDR3 coding DNA: TGTGCCACCAGTGATTCGTATTCCGGGACCCAGTACTTC. Protein sequence: CATSDSYSGTQYF.

In its sample, this clonotype was seen a few times. The rearrangement links TRBV2 to TRBJ1-2; D remains unclear. CDR3 length: 14 residues. V was trimmed by 1 base and J by 1 base, leaving 7 bases between them. CDR1 and CDR2 (germline): SNHLY, FYNNEI. CDR3 nucleotides: TGTGCCAGCAGTGAAGATCTGGGTAACTATGGCTACACCTTC. Its translation is CASSEDLGNYGYTF.

This clonotype was seen many times. The chain links TRBV25-1 to TRBJ1-4; D is uncertain. V lost 7 bases and J 7 bases, leaving 19 bases between the germline ends. CDR1 is MGHDK, CDR2 SYGVNS, per germline. There are 15 residues in the CDR3. CDR3 residues: CASTPALSDGEKLFF. The CDR3 bases are TGTGCCAGCACTCCGGCCCTGTCAGATGGTGAAAAACTGTTTTTT.